Listed below are T cell receptor beta chains from one sample, sequenced in a study of Ad26.COV2.S vaccination and SARS-CoV-2 variants. Profiling relied on immunoSEQ multiplex PCR, and the TCRdb table lists in-frame clones only, not all of them. The sample includes 400,000 to 450,000 clones, around nine tenths of them seen just once. The starting material was peripheral blood, obtained in a trial of Ad26.COV2.S vaccine versus placebo. All receptors come from a person aged 18-60 years who received the Ad26.COV2.S COVID-19 vaccine or a placebo. Each CDR3 is given with its conserved first and last residue. The order of the fields is CDR3 DNA, CDR3 protein, clone size, D gene, J gene, V gene. The D gene is left open where the match is weak. Expanded clones are given a class, and other clones once, few, many or no size at all.

TGTGCCAGTGCGGGCCTCAAGGCATACGAGCAGTACTTC	CASAGLKAYEQYF	few	-	TRBJ2-7	TRBV27
TGTGCCAGCAGTTTGAGAGCAACTAATGAAAAACTGTTTTTT	CASSLRATNEKLFF	-	-	TRBJ1-4	TRBV28
TGTGCCAGCTCACCTGAATACGAGCAGTACTTC	CASSPEYEQYF	-	-	TRBJ2-7	TRBV18
TGTGCCAGCAGTTTGGGACAGGCTACAGATACGCAGTATTTT	CASSLGQATDTQYF	-	TRBD1	TRBJ2-3	TRBV27
TGTGCCACAAAAGGCGGGGGCAATCAGCCCCAGCATTTT	CATKGGGNQPQHF	-	-	TRBJ1-5	TRBV30
TGTGCCATCAGTGAGACTAGCGGGATTGGGGAGACCCAGTACTTC	CAISETSGIGETQYF	-	TRBD2	TRBJ2-5	TRBV10-3
TGTGCCAGCTCACCACGCCAGGGGGCGAGGGAAAAACTGTTTTTT	CASSPRQGAREKLFF	few	TRBD1	TRBJ1-4	TRBV18
TGCGCCAGCAGCCCGGGACCGCAGGGGGGTAATGAGCAGTTCTTC	CASSPGPQGGNEQFF	-	-	TRBJ2-1	TRBV5-1
TGTGCCAGCAGCTTAGCTCAGGGGTACACTGAAGCTTTCTTT	CASSLAQGYTEAFF	-	-	TRBJ1-1	TRBV7-2
TGCGCCAGCAGCCAACAAGTGGGGGCAGCGAACACCGGGGAGCTGTTTTTT	CASSQQVGAANTGELFF	once	-	TRBJ2-2	TRBV4-3
TGTGCCAGCAGCTTAGATGGGGGGACAGGGGGCCCCTACGAGCAGTACTTC	CASSLDGGTGGPYEQYF	-	TRBD1	TRBJ2-7	TRBV11-2
TGTGCCAGCAGCCCAGTCGGACAGGGGGCTCTCCACGAGCAGTACTTC	CASSPVGQGALHEQYF	-	TRBD1	TRBJ2-7	TRBV11-2
TGTGCCAGTAGTATGGAGGCTAGCGGCCTTAAGGAGCAGTACTTC	CASSMEASGLKEQYF	-	TRBD2	TRBJ2-7	TRBV19
TGTGCCAGCAGTACCTTTAGCTGGGGTGAAGCTTTCTTT	CASSTFSWGEAFF	-	-	TRBJ1-1	TRBV12-3/TRBV12-4
TGTGCCAGCAGGCTAGGGGGAAATGAGCAGTTCTTC	CASRLGGNEQFF	-	-	TRBJ2-1	TRBV12-3/TRBV12-4
TGTGCCAGCAGTCTAAACAGGGTGGGGGCAGATACGCAGTATTTT	CASSLNRVGADTQYF	-	-	TRBJ2-3	TRBV7-3
TGTGCCAGCAGCCGGAGGGAACAGGGATGGTATGGCTACACCTTC	CASSRREQGWYGYTF	-	-	TRBJ1-2	TRBV3-1/TRBV3-2
TGCAGCGTAGACTACAGGGAGGACTATGGCTACACCTTC	CSVDYREDYGYTF	-	-	TRBJ1-2	TRBV29-1
TGTGCCAGCAGTTTAACCCCTGAGGCTAACTATGGCTACACCTTC	CASSLTPEANYGYTF	-	-	TRBJ1-2	TRBV28
TGTGCCAGCAGCGTTCAGGGGAGCCCGAACACCGGGGAGCTGTTTTTT	CASSVQGSPNTGELFF	-	-	TRBJ2-2	TRBV9
TGCGCCAGCGGTGACAGGGCGGCCCAGCCCCAGCATTTT	CASGDRAAQPQHF	-	TRBD1	TRBJ1-5	TRBV10-2
TGTGCCAGCAGCCAAGAGAGTTTTCCGGGGGAGCAGTACTTC	CASSQESFPGEQYF	few	-	TRBJ2-7	TRBV3-1/TRBV3-2
TGTGCCAGCAGCTTATCGACAGGGGGGGACTATGGCTACACCTTC	CASSLSTGGDYGYTF	-	TRBD1	TRBJ1-2	TRBV7-2
TGTGCCACCAGCAGATCCCTAGACAGGGGGGAAGAGACCCAGTACTTC	CATSRSLDRGEETQYF	-	TRBD1	TRBJ2-5	TRBV15
TGTGCCAGCAGTTTAGGAGGAGGACAGGCCGGAAACACCATATATTTT	CASSLGGGQAGNTIYF	once	TRBD1	TRBJ1-3	TRBV28
TGTGCCAGCAGTGAACGAGCTGCCCTCGCCCGTGACAATGAGCAGTTCTTC	CASSERAALARDNEQFF	-	-	TRBJ2-1	TRBV2
TGTGCCAGCAGCCAACTAGCGGGCTCCTACAATGAGCAGTTCTTC	CASSQLAGSYNEQFF	-	TRBD2	TRBJ2-1	TRBV5-4
TGTGCCAGCAGCCGGACTGATACCTACGAGCAGTACTTC	CASSRTDTYEQYF	-	-	TRBJ2-7	TRBV3-1/TRBV3-2
TGTGCCAGCAGCCAAGGATTTAGCGGGAGGGCCGGAGGAGCCTACAATGAGCAGTTCTTC	CASSQGFSGRAGGAYNEQFF	-	TRBD2	TRBJ2-1	TRBV3-1/TRBV3-2
TGCGCCAGCAGCTTGGACACTCTAGCTAACTATGGCTACACCTTC	CASSLDTLANYGYTF	-	-	TRBJ1-2	TRBV5-1
TGTGCCAGCAGTTTATGGGCCAGCCCAAGGACCCAGTACTTC	CASSLWASPRTQYF	-	-	TRBJ2-5	TRBV28
TGTGCCAGCTGTAGCCGCGCGAATGAAAAACTGTTTTTT	CASCSRANEKLFF	once	-	TRBJ1-4	TRBV12-3/TRBV12-4
TGCGCCAGCAGCCCTCAGGGGTCGAACACTGAAGCTTTCTTT	CASSPQGSNTEAFF	once	-	TRBJ1-1	TRBV5-1
TGCGCCAGCAGCCAAGAGGGTGGATACAATGAGCAGTTCTTC	CASSQEGGYNEQFF	-	-	TRBJ2-1	TRBV4-3
TGTGCCAGCAGCTCCCGACTAGCGGGAGACACCGGGGAGCTGTTTTTT	CASSSRLAGDTGELFF	-	TRBD2	TRBJ2-2	TRBV5-4
TGTGCCAGCAGTCTAGCAGTGGACGGCCGAAACACTGAAGCTTTCTTT	CASSLAVDGRNTEAFF	once	-	TRBJ1-1	TRBV28
TGTGCCAGCAGTGAACGGACTAGCGGGGTCACCTCGGGATACAATGAGCAGTTCTTC	CASSERTSGVTSGYNEQFF	-	TRBD2	TRBJ2-1	TRBV2
TGTGCCAGCAGCTTAGAACTAGGGCTAACAAATGAGCAGTTCTTC	CASSLELGLTNEQFF	once	-	TRBJ2-1	TRBV7-9
TGTGCCAGCTCACCGGTAGGTTCCCAGCTGGGTGTCGAGCAGTACTTC	CASSPVGSQLGVEQYF	-	-	TRBJ2-7	TRBV18
TGTGCCAGCAGCCTACCCGGGGTAGCGGTCTCTGGGGCCAACGTCCTGACTTTC	CASSLPGVAVSGANVLTF	-	-	TRBJ2-6	TRBV14
TGTGCCAGCAGTTACGCAACAGGGACTAGTACCTCGGAGACCCAGTACTTC	CASSYATGTSTSETQYF	-	TRBD2	TRBJ2-5	TRBV6-2/TRBV6-3
TGTGCCACCCTGGGGGAGGCCGCTAGCGGGAAGGATGAGCAGTTCTTC	CATLGEAASGKDEQFF	-	TRBD2	TRBJ2-1	TRBV28
TGTGCCAGCAGCCAAGATCGAAGGGAGTTTGGAGAGCAGTACTTC	CASSQDRREFGEQYF	-	-	TRBJ2-7	TRBV14
TGTGCCAGCAGTTCGACAGGGGAGGCAGATACGCAGTATTTT	CASSSTGEADTQYF	-	TRBD1	TRBJ2-3	TRBV25-1
TGTGCCAGCAGTGAGTCCGCAAGCTCCTATAATTCACCCCTCCACTTT	CASSESASSYNSPLHF	-	-	TRBJ1-6	TRBV2
TGCAGCGTTGATGTGGGGGCGCGGTACGAGCAGTACTTC	CSVDVGARYEQYF	-	-	TRBJ2-7	TRBV29-1
TGTGCCAGCAGCTTACCTAGCGGGAGGGCATTCATCACAGATACGCAGTATTTT	CASSLPSGRAFITDTQYF	-	TRBD2	TRBJ2-3	TRBV7-9
TGCGCCAGCAGCCCAAACGGACAGGGGGCTAATGAAAAACTGTTTTTT	CASSPNGQGANEKLFF	-	TRBD1	TRBJ1-4	TRBV5-1
TGTGCCAGTAGTATTTTCGGGGGTGAAACTGAAGCTTTCTTT	CASSIFGGETEAFF	few	-	TRBJ1-1	TRBV19
TGCGCCAGCAGCCAAGATAGGGACAGCTACGAGAAGATTAATTCACCCCTCCACTTT	CASSQDRDSYEKINSPLHF	-	TRBD1	TRBJ1-6	TRBV4-1
TGTGCCAGCAGGGGGGGCGGGACCTATTACAATGAGCAGTTCTTC	CASRGGGTYYNEQFF	-	-	TRBJ2-1	TRBV27
TGTGCCAGCAGCTTAGTGCGACGGGACTCGCGATTATACAATGAGCAGTTCTTC	CASSLVRRDSRLYNEQFF	-	-	TRBJ2-1	TRBV11-2